What follows are 18 T cell receptor beta chains derived from one specimen sequenced in a study of technical replicates of blood from several donors. The protocol was immunoSEQ multiplex PCR, while the TCRdb copy is restricted to in-frame clones and leaves out a portion. Here the sample spans 80,000 or so clones, nearly 99% being singletons. The sample comprised T cells isolated from PBMCs. The origin of the receptors is a human donor in good health.

This chain connects TRBV5-6 to TRBJ2-7; no reliable D call. The CDR3 consists of 12 residues. The germline gives CDR1 SGHDT, CDR2 YYEEEE. Trimming removed 3 bases at V and 5 bases at J, with 9 bases between. The CDR3 region has the DNA TGTGCCAGCAGCTCGTCCTTAAACGAGCAGTACTTC. Residues: CASSSSLNEQYF. Looking up the rest from reference TRBV5-6 and TRBJ2-7 gives the full variable domain: DAGVTQSPTHLIKTRGQQVTLRCSPKSGHDTVSWYQQALGQGPQFIFQYYEEEERQRGNFPDRFSGHQFPNYSSELNVNALLLGDSALYLCASSSSLNEQYFGPGTRLTVT.

The chain is built from TRBV28 and TRBJ1-2; maybe TRBD1 (6 bases). V was pared by 2 bases and J by 4 bases, with 11 bases between. Germline CDR1 reads MDHEN; CDR2 reads SYDVKM. CDR3 length equals 14 residues. CDR3 protein: CASSLVDRAYGYTF. CDR3 in DNA: TGTGCCAGCAGTTTAGTGGACAGAGCCTATGGCTACACCTTC.

The CDR3 here is CASSHGEGAGNQPQHF. For the CDR3, the DNA is TGTGCCAGCAGCCATGGAGAGGGGGCGGGCAATCAGCCCCAGCATTTT. This rearrangement joins TRBV4-2 to TRBJ1-5; 7 nucleotides match TRBD1. The germline V gene has CDR1 LGHNA and CDR2 YNFKEQ. The CDR3 has 16 amino acids. J was trimmed by 2 bases and V by 3 bases; bases with no gene match: 7.

This chain uses TRBV11-2 with TRBJ2-1, with a possible D match to TRBD2 (6 bases). The CDR3 is made up of 15 amino acids. Trimming took off 0 bases at V and 4 bases at J, with 10 bases between the two ends. Looked up from germline, CDR1 is SGHAT and CDR2 is FQNNGV. The CDR3 nucleotides are TGTGCCAGCAGCTTAGATGGCGGACTATACAATGAGCAGTTCTTC. Encoded protein: CASSLDGGLYNEQFF.

The chain employs TRBV27 and TRBJ1-1; D is undetermined. V was clipped by 5 bases and J by 0 bases, with 7 bases between them. There are 13 residues in the CDR3. The germline V gene encodes CDR1 MNHEY and CDR2 SMNVEV (reference sequence). CDR3 DNA: TGTGCCAGCAGTCTTCAGGTGAACACTGAAGCTTTCTTT. It yields the protein CASSLQVNTEAFF.

V usage is TRBV5-1 and J usage is TRBJ2-2; 11 bases fit TRBD2. Germline assignment: CDR1 SGHRS and CDR2 YFSETQ. The CDR3 has 18 residues. J gave up 5 bases and V 8 bases, and 17 bases lay outside the gene matches. The CDR3 region has the DNA TGCGCCAGTAGACGAGTAGCGGGAGGGCCTGTTGGTACCGGGGAGCTGTTTTTT. It translates to CASRRVAGGPVGTGELFF.

The V and J genes are TRBV2 and TRBJ1-2, with 9 bases aligning to TRBD1. Trimming at V came to 11 bases and at J to 2 bases, leaving 3 bases not matched to a gene. This CDR3 has 12 residues. CDR1 and CDR2 (germline): SNHLY, FYNNEI. In nucleotides, the CDR3 is TGTGCCCGACAGGGGGACAACTATGGCTACACCTTC. Translation: CARQGDNYGYTF.

The rearrangement links TRBV4-1 to TRBJ1-5; D is unresolved. Germline-derived CDR1 and CDR2 are MGHRA and YSYEKL. CDR3 length equals 13 residues. V shed 0 bases and J shed 6 bases, with 6 bases lying between them. CDR3 nucleotide sequence: TGCGCCAGCAGCCAAGATTCGGGTCAGCCCCAGCATTTT. Translated, it gives CASSQDSGQPQHF.

V gene TRBV7-9 combines with J gene TRBJ1-5; 8 bases agree with TRBD1. The CDR3 sequence is 13 residues long. Looked up from germline, CDR1 is SEHNR and CDR2 is FQNEAQ (reference sequence). V lost 5 bases to trimming and J lost 6 bases; unmatched junction nucleotides: 3. In DNA, the CDR3 is TGTGCCAGCAGCCCAGGGGGCGGTCAGCCCCAGCATTTT. It specifies CASSPGGGQPQHF.

The genes are TRBV5-4 and TRBJ2-3, with 10 nucleotides matching TRBD1. CDR1 is SGHNT, CDR2 YYREEE, per germline (reference sequence). This CDR3 region has 16 residues. V trimming: 4 bases; J trimming: 3 bases; junction bases outside the gene matches: 8. The CDR3 here is CASSLRDRGATDTQYF. The CDR3 coding sequence is TGTGCCAGCAGCCTAAGGGACAGGGGCGCGACAGATACGCAGTATTTT.

The rearrangement joins TRBV30 to TRBJ2-1, with D perhaps matching TRBD2 (6 bases). Deletions cut 2 bases from V and 0 bases from J, with 14 bases between. The germline V gene encodes CDR1 GTSNPN and CDR2 SVGIG (reference sequence). This CDR3 comprises 16 residues. The CDR3 reads CAWSQLALNSYNEQFF. Written as DNA, the CDR3 is TGTGCCTGGAGTCAACTAGCTCTAAACTCCTACAATGAGCAGTTCTTC. The variable domain in full, completed from reference TRBV30 and TRBJ2-1, reads SQTIHQWPATLVQPVGSPLSLECTVEGTSNPNLYWYRQAAGRGLQLLFYSVGIGQISSEVPQNLSASRPQDRQFILSSKKLLLSDSGFYLCAWSQLALNSYNEQFFGPGTRLTVL.

V and J are TRBV27 and TRBJ1-2; TRBD1 might be the D (5 bases). The CDR3 is 13 residues long. Trimming shortened V by 5 bases and J by 5 bases, and 12 bases separated the two germline ends. Germline-derived CDR1 and CDR2 are MNHEY and SMNVEV (reference sequence). This CDR3 is CASSDGAPYGYTF. DNA of the CDR3: TGTGCCAGCAGTGATGGGGCCCCGTATGGCTACACCTTC.

V and J are TRBV12-5 and TRBJ2-7, with 7 bases lining up with TRBD1. The V gene end was trimmed by 2 bases and the J gene end by 0 bases; junction bases not matched to a gene: 4. CDR3 length: 15 amino acids. The germline V gene encodes CDR1 LGHNT and CDR2 FRNRAP. The CDR3 nucleotides are TGTGCTAGTGGTTTGTCACAGGGGACCTCCTACGAGCAGTACTTC. It specifies CASGLSQGTSYEQYF.

V is TRBV4-1 and J is TRBJ2-6, with 7 bases lining up with TRBD1. Per the germline V gene, CDR1 is MGHRA and CDR2 is YSYEKL. V lost 4 bases and J lost 2; bases outside the gene matches: 5. This CDR3 is 16 amino acids long. CDR3 DNA sequence: TGCGCCAGCAGCCCCCGACAGGGCGCTGGGGCCAACGTCCTGACTTTC. As protein: CASSPRQGAGANVLTF.

The chain recombines TRBV6-1 with TRBJ2-3, with 9 bases fitting TRBD1. Losses at the gene ends were 11 bases for V and 5 bases for J; bases not matched to a gene: 11. Germline V lookup: CDR1 MNHNS, CDR2 SASEGT. There are 14 residues in the CDR3. The CDR3 here is CAVNRDRAQDTQYF. The DNA for the CDR3 is TGTGCCGTAAACCGGGACAGGGCACAAGATACGCAGTATTTT.

This clone was observed a single time. The V and J genes are TRBV25-1 and TRBJ2-1; 13 bases agree with TRBD2. V dropped 5 bases and J dropped 10; count of bases not matched to a gene: 11. The germline V gene has CDR1 MGHDK and CDR2 SYGVNS. The CDR3 sequence is 16 residues long. The CDR3 DNA reads as TGTGCCAGCAGTTTAGAGGGACTAGCGGGGCTCGGGGAGCAGTTCTTC. It translates to CASSLEGLAGLGEQFF. The entire variable domain, with the rest obtained from reference TRBV25-1 and TRBJ2-1, is as follows: EADIYQTPRYLVIGTGKKITLECSQTMGHDKMYWYQQDPGMELHLIHYSYGVNSTEKGDLSSESTVSRIRTEHFPLTLESARPSHTSQYLCASSLEGLAGLGEQFFGPGTRLTVL.

This chain joins TRBV6-1 and TRBJ1-1; D not certain. The CDR3 length is 15 residues. V gave up 5 bases and J gave up 1 base, with 14 bases separating them. Germline V gene lookup returns CDR1 MNHNS and CDR2 SASEGT. CDR3 DNA sequence: TGTGCCAGCAGTCCGTCGCGAGGAACGAACACTGAAGCTTTCTTT. This sequence encodes CASSPSRGTNTEAFF.

The V and J genes are TRBV11-3 and TRBJ1-3, with D hard to call. CDR1 is SGHNT, CDR2 YENEEA, per germline. CDR3 length: 15 amino acids. V lost 3 bases and J 0 bases, leaving 9 bases between the germline ends. CDR3 protein: CASSFGSASGNTIYF. The CDR3 DNA reads TGTGCCAGCAGCTTCGGGTCGGCCTCTGGAAACACCATATATTTT.